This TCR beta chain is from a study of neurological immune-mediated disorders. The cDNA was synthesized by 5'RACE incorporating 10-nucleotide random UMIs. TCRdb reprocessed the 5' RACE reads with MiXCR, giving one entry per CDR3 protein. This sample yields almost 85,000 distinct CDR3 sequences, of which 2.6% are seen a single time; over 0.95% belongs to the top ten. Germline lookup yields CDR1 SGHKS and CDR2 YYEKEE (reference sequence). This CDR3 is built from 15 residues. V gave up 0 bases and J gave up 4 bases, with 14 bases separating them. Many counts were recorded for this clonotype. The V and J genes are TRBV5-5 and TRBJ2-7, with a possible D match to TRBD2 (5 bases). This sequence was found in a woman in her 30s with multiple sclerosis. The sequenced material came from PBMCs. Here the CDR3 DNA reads TGTGCCAGCAGCTTGGGATTAGCGAGCCAATACGAGCAGTACTTC. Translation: CASSLGLASQYEQYF. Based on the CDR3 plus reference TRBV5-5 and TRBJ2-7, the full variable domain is DAGVTQSPTHLIKTRGQQVTLRCSPISGHKSVSWYQQVLGQGPQFIFQYYEKEERGRGNFPDRFSARQFPNYSSELNVNALLLGDSALYLCASSLGLASQYEQYFGPGTRLTVT.